The 7 T cell receptor beta chains listed next were all sequenced from one sample in a study of blood T cell repertoires in COVID-19. Only in-frame clones appear in the TCRdb table, and some are missing; sequencing was by immunoSEQ multiplex PCR. The sample comprises about 59,000 clones, less than 80% of which are singletons, and roughly 10% rests with the top ten. The sample consisted of peripheral blood. The source is a human donor in a cohort sampled during active COVID-19.

In its sample, this clone was seen a few times. The chain is built from TRBV6-2 or TRBV6-3 and TRBJ2-7, with D possibly being TRBD2 (6 bases). This CDR3 comprises 17 residues. The germline CDR1 and CDR2 sequences are MNHEY and SVGEGT. Trimming left V 0 bases short and J 2 bases short, with 17 bases between. CDR3: CASSYSVAENGAYEQYF. The CDR3 DNA sequence: TGTGCCAGCAGTTACTCAGTAGCGGAAAACGGAGCCTACGAGCAGTACTTC.

The chain employs TRBV27 and TRBJ1-6, with no clear D. V lost 0 bases to trimming and J lost 5 bases, with 5 bases between them. Germline V lookup: CDR1 MNHEY, CDR2 SMNVEV (reference sequence). The CDR3 is 14 residues long. The CDR3 region is CASSLSRDNSPLHF. CDR3 bases: TGTGCCAGCAGTTTATCGCGGGATAATTCACCCCTCCACTTT.

This sequence joins TRBV6-5 and TRBJ1-6; D gene unclear. Trimming took off 0 bases at V and 7 bases at J, with 13 bases between the two ends. The germline CDR1 and CDR2 sequences are MNHEY and SVGAGI. There are 16 residues in the CDR3. The CDR3 DNA reads as TGTGCCAGCAGTTACTCGCCGGACGGGATCAATTCACCCCTCCACTTT. It is translated as CASSYSPDGINSPLHF.

The V and J genes are TRBV5-6 and TRBJ1-6; 7 nucleotides align to TRBD1. The CDR3 loop spans 16 amino acids. Looked up from germline, CDR1 is SGHDT and CDR2 is YYEEEE. The V gene end was trimmed by 6 bases and the J gene end by 0 bases; junction bases not matched to a gene: 6. CDR3 region: CASTRGESSYNSPLHF. CDR3 coding DNA: TGTGCCAGCACCAGGGGGGAAAGCTCCTATAATTCACCCCTCCACTTT.

V gene TRBV24-1 combines with J gene TRBJ2-7; TRBD2 aligns across 12 bases. V shed 2 bases, J shed 6 bases, and the junction held 13 bases outside the gene matches. The CDR3 is 18 amino acids. Germline V gene sequence: CDR1 KGHDR, CDR2 SFDVKD. CDR3 amino acids: CATSDSTRLAGVSGEQYF. The DNA for the CDR3 is TGTGCCACCAGTGATTCGACAAGACTAGCGGGAGTATCTGGCGAGCAGTACTTC.

This rearrangement joins TRBV2 to TRBJ2-3; the match to TRBD2 covers 10 bases. The germline CDR1 and CDR2 sequences are SNHLY and FYNNEI. The CDR3 has 14 residues. V lost 11 bases and J lost 3; bases outside the gene matches: 8. The CDR3 protein is CAGRTSGWTDTQYF. CDR3 nucleotides: TGTGCCGGTCGGACTAGCGGATGGACAGATACGCAGTATTTT. Together with reference TRBV2 and TRBJ2-3, the CDR3 gives the full variable domain: EPEVTQTPSHQVTQMGQEVILRCVPISNHLYFYWYRQILGQKVEFLVSFYNNEISEKSEIFDDQFSVERPDGSNFTLKIRSTKLEDSAMYFCAGRTSGWTDTQYFGPGTRLTVL.

This chain links TRBV5-4 with TRBJ2-1; weak D call: TRBD1 (6 bases). V lost 4 bases and J lost 16, with 21 bases in between. Germline-derived CDR1 and CDR2 are SGHNT and YYREEE (reference sequence). The CDR3 is 13 residues long. CDR3 bases: TGTGCCAGCAGCCTGGACCTTCAGGGGTTCGACTTCTTC. Residues: CASSLDLQGFDFF.